This TCR beta chain derives from a study of blood T cell repertoires in COVID-19. A PCR-confirmed or clinician-diagnosed COVID-19 case had contacted exposed participants within 2 weeks of entry. Sequencing used immunoSEQ multiplex PCR; TCRdb keeps in-frame clones, though not all of them. The table records more than 110,000 clones, about 80% of them present only once. Germline values: CDR1 SGHRS, CDR2 YFSETQ. This CDR3 spans 15 amino acids. V was shortened by 0 bases and J by 0 bases, with 10 bases between the two germline ends. The chain uses TRBV5-1 and TRBJ2-7, with D perhaps TRBD2 (6 bases). The sequencing input was PBMCs or T cells enriched from blood (not recorded which). The receptor was isolated from a woman aged 18-29 years who had been exposed to COVID-19. The chain's CDR3 is CASSLDAGLSYEQYF. CDR3 sequence (DNA): TGCGCCAGCAGCTTGGACGCGGGACTCTCCTACGAGCAGTACTTC.